One sample yielded the 22 T cell receptor beta chains listed below, sequenced in a study of T cell responses to AZD1222 COVID-19 vaccine (dated by TCRdb to the early 2020s). The receptor library was made with the immunoSEQ multiplex PCR assay. Sourced from immuneACCESS, this table was stored by TCRdb with only in-frame sequences that have V and J called. A share of the clones is absent; for the studies checked, an unresolved V gene accounts for under half, and the remainder has no known explanation. Within this sample are approximately 98,000 clones, with roughly nine tenths of them counted one time only. The ten largest clones capture around 3.3% of the sample. The time point label here, explained by the study, means: baseline before first vaccination. Reading the label with the study, this specimen's treatment or condition is: meningococcal conjugate vaccine given as trial control. The sample here was peripheral blood, taken on day 0 of MenACWY control vaccination. The receptors come from an adult in good health.

The DNA of the CDR3 is TGTGCCAGCAGCTGGGTAGCGGGGGGAGTCAATGAGCAGTTCTTC. Translated, it gives CASSWVAGGVNEQFF. The chain has TRBV5-4 and TRBJ2-1, with 10 bases aligning to TRBD2. CDR1 is SGHNT and CDR2 is YYREEE in the germline V gene (reference sequence). With 3 bases clipped from V and 6 bases from J, the junction kept 6 bases outside the gene matches. The CDR3 is made up of 15 amino acids.

This clone was seen once. The chain's CDR3 is CASSPPLTATNEKLFF. As DNA, the CDR3 is TGTGCCAGCAGCCCCCCCCTGACAGCAACTAATGAAAAACTGTTTTTT. The chain joins TRBV7-9 to TRBJ1-4; D possibly corresponds to TRBD1 (5 bases). Germline lookup yields CDR1 SEHNR and CDR2 FQNEAQ (reference sequence). The CDR3 runs 16 residues. The V end was cut by 5 bases, the J end by 0 bases, with 13 bases between.

The V and J genes are TRBV6-5 and TRBJ2-7; the D gene could be TRBD1 or TRBD2 (7 bases each). Germline CDR1 is MNHEY and CDR2 is SVGAGI. The CDR3 extends over 13 amino acids. Trimming cost V 6 bases and J 6 bases, with 15 bases left between them. This CDR3 is CASRRQGGGEQYF. The DNA of the CDR3 is TGTGCCAGCAGGAGACAGGGCGGGGGCGAGCAGTACTTC.

The DNA for the CDR3 is TGTGCCAGCAGCTTTTCCGGACGGAGCAATCAGCCCCAGCATTTT. This sequence encodes CASSFSGRSNQPQHF. The chain uses TRBV11-2 and TRBJ1-5; the D is unclear. The V gene's germline CDR1 is SGHAT and CDR2 FQNNGV. Between the trimmed V and J ends, which lost 3 bases and 1 base, there was a span of 10 bases. This CDR3 region has 15 residues.

This chain joins TRBV7-2 and TRBJ1-6; D gene unclear. Germline CDR1 is SGHTA and CDR2 is FQGNSA. The CDR3 is 16 amino acids. Trimming took 1 base from V and 4 from J, leaving 11 bases between them. In nucleotides, the CDR3 is TGTGCCAGCAGCTTAGAGTACGGAGGGTATAATTCACCCCTCCACTTT. This gives the protein CASSLEYGGYNSPLHF. The full variable domain, with the rest looked up from reference TRBV7-2 and TRBJ1-6, is GAGVSQSPSNKVTEKGKDVELRCDPISGHTALYWYRQSLGQGLEFLIYFQGNSAPDKSGLPSDRFSAERTGGSVSTLTIQRTQQEDSAVYLCASSLEYGGYNSPLHFGNGTRLTVT.

This rearrangement joins TRBV19 to TRBJ2-7; D is perhaps TRBD1 (6 bases). Trimming shortened V by 1 base and J by 6 bases, and 10 bases separated the two germline ends. The CDR3 sequence is 13 residues long. CDR1 LNHDA and CDR2 SQIVND come from the germline V gene (reference sequence). The CDR3 reads CASSIGQAGEQYF. The CDR3 DNA reads as TGTGCCAGTAGTATAGGACAGGCTGGCGAGCAGTACTTC.

The rearrangement joins TRBV15 to TRBJ2-7; D is perhaps TRBD1 (5 bases). There are 14 residues in the CDR3. V dropped 0 bases and J dropped 3 bases, with 9 bases sitting between them. CDR1 LNHNV and CDR2 YYDKDF come from the germline V gene (reference sequence). The CDR3 DNA reads as TGTGCCACCAGCAGAGAAGGCACAGGCTACGAGCAGTACTTC. Protein sequence: CATSREGTGYEQYF.

The chain couples TRBV27 to TRBJ1-4; 12 positions match TRBD1. CDR3 length equals 17 residues. Germline V gene data show CDR1 as MNHEY and CDR2 as SMNVEV (reference sequence). The V and J ends lost 1 base and 4 bases, in that order; junction bases with no gene match: 4. CDR3 nucleotide sequence: TGTGCCAGCAGTTTATTGGGACAGGGGGCGAGTAATGAAAAACTGTTTTTT. Translation gives CASSLLGQGASNEKLFF.

To note about this clone: Other DNA sequences in the same sample also yield this CDR3. The J gene is TRBJ2-7, the V gene TRBV6-5; D call uncertain. The CDR3 loop spans 13 amino acids. Germline values: CDR1 MNHEY, CDR2 SVGAGI. Trimming cost V 2 bases and J 4 bases, with 9 bases left between them. This chain's CDR3 is CASSYGPGYEQYF. CDR3 DNA: TGTGCCAGCAGTTACGGTCCCGGTTACGAGCAGTACTTC.

The gene calls are TRBV6-5 and TRBJ1-5, with 10 nucleotides matching TRBD1. V lost 6 bases, J lost 0 bases, and 2 bases stayed unmatched. This CDR3 is built from 15 residues. Germline assignment: CDR1 MNHEY and CDR2 SVGAGI. Here the CDR3 reads CASRGTGDSNQPQHF. CDR3 DNA: TGTGCCAGCAGGGGGACAGGGGATAGCAATCAGCCCCAGCATTTT.

The chain's CDR3 is CAWSVTSGQETQYF. The DNA for the CDR3 is TGTGCCTGGAGTGTAACTAGCGGGCAAGAGACCCAGTACTTC. The chain carries TRBV30 and TRBJ2-5; 9 bases fit TRBD2. V was pared by 0 bases and J by 2 bases, with 1 base of the junction left unmatched. CDR1 and CDR2 from the germline V gene are GTSNPN and SVGIG (reference sequence). CDR3 length: 14 residues.

V gene TRBV6-5 combines with J gene TRBJ1-2, with TRBD1 as a possible D gene (6 bases). This CDR3 has 14 residues. Looked up from germline, CDR1 is MNHEY and CDR2 is SVGAGI. The V end lost 4 bases, the J end lost 7 bases, and 16 bases lay between the germline ends. The CDR3: CASSWGRQRGGYTF. The CDR3 bases are TGTGCCAGCAGTTGGGGGCGCCAGAGGGGTGGCTACACCTTC.

This chain links TRBV7-2 with TRBJ2-7, with 8 nucleotides matching TRBD1. The CDR3 is made up of 13 amino acids. V was pared by 1 base and J by 7 bases, with 3 bases of the junction left unmatched. Germline V gene sequence: CDR1 SGHTA, CDR2 FQGNSA. This CDR3 reads CASSLGTGLEQYF. CDR3 coding DNA: TGTGCCAGCAGCTTAGGGACAGGGCTTGAGCAGTACTTC.

V usage is TRBV4-1 and J usage is TRBJ2-3; D perhaps matches TRBD1 (5 bases). V lost 1 base and J 6 bases, leaving 11 bases between the germline ends. Germline assignment: CDR1 MGHRA and CDR2 YSYEKL. The CDR3 sequence is 14 residues long. The CDR3 coding sequence is TGCGCCAGCAGCCAAGGGGGCTTCCCGGATACGCAGTATTTT. It codes for CASSQGGFPDTQYF.

The chain carries TRBV7-9 and TRBJ2-3; no clear D gene. The CDR3 covers 13 residues. V was cut by 5 bases and J by 5 bases, with 11 bases left in between. Looked up from germline, CDR1 is SEHNR and CDR2 is FQNEAQ (reference sequence). CDR3 loop: CASSPEGVDTQYF. The DNA for the CDR3 is TGTGCCAGCAGCCCAGAAGGTGTAGATACGCAGTATTTT. Drawing the rest from reference TRBV7-9 and TRBJ2-3, the complete variable domain is DTGVSQNPRHKITKRGQNVTFRCDPISEHNRLYWYRQTLGQGPEFLTYFQNEAQLEKSRLLSDRFSAERPKGSFSTLEIQRTEQGDSAMYLCASSPEGVDTQYFGPGTRLTVL.

This CDR3 reads CASSFSGGIQETQYF. CDR3 nucleotides: TGCGCCAGCAGCTTCTCGGGGGGTATCCAAGAGACCCAGTACTTC. The chain combines TRBV5-1 with TRBJ2-5, with 7 bases that match TRBD2. The CDR3 sequence is 15 residues long. The ends lost 2 bases at V and 1 base at J; junction bases unmatched: 5. Germline assignment: CDR1 SGHRS and CDR2 YFSETQ. Using reference TRBV5-1 and TRBJ2-5 for the parts outside the CDR3, the full variable domain is KAGVTQTPRYLIKTRGQQVTLSCSPISGHRSVSWYQQTPGQGLQFLFEYFSETQRNKGNFPGRFSGRQFSNSRSEMNVSTLELGDSALYLCASSFSGGIQETQYFGPGTRLLVL.

This chain connects TRBV19 to TRBJ1-1; 9 bases align to TRBD1. The length of the CDR3 is 17 residues. After removal of 4 bases from V and 6 bases from J, the junction contained 15 bases not matched to a gene. Germline CDR1 is LNHDA and CDR2 is SQIVND (reference sequence). Here the CDR3 DNA reads TGTGCCAGTAGTAAGGACCGGACAGGGGCCCGACTCTCTGAAGCTTTCTTT. This translates into CASSKDRTGARLSEAFF.

The chain is built from TRBV10-3 and TRBJ2-1, with 10 positions matching TRBD2. With 7 bases clipped from V and 7 bases from J, the junction kept 10 bases outside the gene matches. The CDR3 is 15 amino acids. In germline, CDR1 is ENHRY, CDR2 SYGVKD. This CDR3 reads CAIKLRLAGENEQFF. The CDR3 DNA is TGTGCCATCAAACTCCGGCTAGCGGGGGAGAATGAGCAGTTCTTC.

The chain has TRBV4-2 and TRBJ1-2, with TRBD1 matching 7 bases. J was trimmed by 5 bases and V by 0 bases; bases with no gene match: 12. The CDR3 length is 17 residues. Germline V lookup: CDR1 LGHNA, CDR2 YNFKEQ. This CDR3 reads CASSQETGAGGWYGYTF. The CDR3 DNA reads as TGTGCCAGCAGCCAAGAGACCGGGGCAGGGGGTTGGTATGGCTACACCTTC.

Turning to this clone: The sample carries other DNA sequences with the same CDR3. The rearrangement joins TRBV2 to TRBJ1-3, with D unclear. CDR3 length equals 13 residues. The V gene's germline CDR1 is SNHLY and CDR2 FYNNEI. V shed 1 base and J shed 0 bases, with 1 base lying between them. The CDR3 loop is CASSEDSGNTIYF. The CDR3 coding sequence is TGTGCCAGCAGTGAAGACTCTGGAAACACCATATATTTT. The full variable domain, in which reference TRBV2 and TRBJ1-3 provide the parts outside the CDR3, is EPEVTQTPSHQVTQMGQEVILRCVPISNHLYFYWYRQILGQKVEFLVSFYNNEISEKSEIFDDQFSVERPDGSNFTLKIRSTKLEDSAMYFCASSEDSGNTIYFGEGSWLTVV.

This clone was seen once. CDR3 nucleotide sequence: TGTGCCAGTAGAACAGGGGCCGGTCGCGACAATCAGCCCCAGCATTTT. Translating it yields CASRTGAGRDNQPQHF. The chain is built from TRBV19 and TRBJ1-5, with 7 bases aligning to TRBD1. CDR3 size: 16 residues. Germline lookup yields CDR1 LNHDA and CDR2 SQIVND (reference sequence). With 6 bases clipped from V and 3 bases from J, the junction kept 11 bases outside the gene matches.

This clone was observed a few times. The chain links TRBV11-3 to TRBJ2-1, with TRBD2 matching over 11 bases. CDR1 and CDR2 (germline): SGHNT, YENEEA. The CDR3 is made up of 16 amino acids. The V gene end was trimmed by 8 bases and the J gene end by 5 bases; junction bases not matched to a gene: 11. The CDR3: CASGSDSGGVNNEQFF. CDR3 coding DNA: TGTGCCAGCGGGTCCGATAGCGGGGGGGTAAACAATGAGCAGTTCTTC.